The sequence of this T cell receptor (beta chain) was determined in a study of T cell clones after liver transplantation. About the study: Patients counted as tolerant after at least one year off all immunosuppression, enzymes not exceeding twice normal.

The assay was immunoSEQ multiplex PCR, and TCRdb's table has in-frame clones only and misses some. The sample includes 99,000 or so clones, 75% to 90% of them seen just once. Per germline, CDR1 SGDLS and CDR2 YYNGEE. The CDR3 loop spans 13 amino acids. J gave up 6 bases and V 3 bases, and 4 bases lay outside the gene matches. This specimen consisted of CD4+ T cells from blood, obtained before liver transplant. The source of this sequence is a human donor who received a liver transplant. The rearrangement joins TRBV9 to TRBJ1-2; 8 bases line up with TRBD1. The CDR3 coding sequence is TGTGCCAGCAGCGCGGACAGGGCGAATGGCTACACCTTC. Its protein is CASSADRANGYTF.